This TCR beta chain is from a study of blood T cells in healthy people across ages. The germline V gene encodes CDR1 SGHTA and CDR2 FQGNSA. The CDR3 is made up of 15 amino acids. Between the trimmed V and J ends, which lost 5 bases and 1 base, there was a span of 14 bases. Findings and caveats of the study: In older individuals, TCR beta diversity per million T cells was lower, falling roughly linearly with age. Naive CD4+ cells and diversity were both higher in long-lived donors than in aged donors.

Healthy Caucasian individuals from Russia aged about 6 to 90 served as donors. With respect to this clonotype: Antigen specificity is unknown.

A second PCR, run for about 7 to 11 cycles, used a sample-barcoded 5' primer plus a J-beta primer mix. Each CDR3 protein is one row after TCRdb ran MiXCR on the 5' RACE reads. The sample yields about 1.8 million distinct CDR3 sequences, 49% seen once. Sequenced material: blood. The source is a woman aged 40 to 49 in good health. The chain links TRBV7-2 to TRBJ2-5; D is unresolved. CDR3 region: CASSPWGSVQETQYF. For the CDR3, the DNA is TGTGCCAGCAGCCCCTGGGGATCTGTCCAAGAGACCCAGTACTTC.